The T cell receptor beta chain described here comes from a study of spatial heterogeneity in lung cancer. Across the study: There were consistently more beta-chain sequences detected than alpha-chain sequences. General observations from the study: The appearance of ubiquitous expanded tumor TCRs in blood was greater at resection than follow-up.

Germline CDR1 and CDR2: LNHDA and SQIVND (reference sequence). This CDR3 region has 14 residues. V was clipped by 3 bases and J by 2 bases, with 10 bases between them. Time point given: sample taken at primary tumor resection. Whole RNA came from tumor, nontumor lung or frozen PBMC and was sequenced without being sorted. One entry per CDR3 protein, called by TCRdb with MiXCR from the 5' RACE reads. Among roughly 91,000 distinct CDR3 sequences listed, approximately 20% were seen once. On this clonotype itself: Its target is not known. Because it lacks the conserved phenylalanine or tryptophan at the end, this CDR3 is likely a read error.

This TCR was recovered from a male donor with early-stage non-small cell lung cancer. The sample in question was PBMCs, obtained at surgery. The rearrangement uses TRBV19 and TRBJ1-1, with D possibly matching TRBD1 (5 bases). CDR3 sequence: CASSMLGVNTEAFY. The CDR3 DNA reads TGTGCCAGTAGTATGCTGGGGGTAAACACTGAAGCTTTCTAT.